The source of this T cell receptor beta chain is a study of technical replicates of blood from a handful of donors. A note on this clone: A junction end diverges from the germline sequence, so it may reflect a read error.

Looked up from germline, CDR1 is LGHNA and CDR2 is YNFKEQ. The CDR3 totals 13 residues. Assay used: immunoSEQ multiplex PCR; TCRdb lists only in-frame clones, some missing. The repertoire has tens of thousands of clones, roughly 86% of them found once; the top ten carry under 6.5%. The sample was PBMCs. The chain links TRBV4-2 to TRBJ1-5; a weak D match, TRBD1 (6 bases). The clonotype originates from a human donor in good health. Some clones in this sample may be carry-over from other donors' samples. CDR3 amino acids: CASSQDLWDTLAF. The CDR3 DNA sequence: TGTGCCAGCAGCCAAGATTTGTGGGACACCCTGGCTTTT.